The present T cell receptor (beta chain) was sequenced within a study of blood T cell repertoires in COVID-19. The CDR3 loop spans 14 amino acids. J lost 5 bases, V lost 4 bases, and 5 bases had no gene match. Germline values: CDR1 SGDLS, CDR2 YYNGEE. Study processing details: Using reference gene primer amplification, nucleated cell counts were estimated. Measured with immunoSEQ multiplex PCR; TCRdb has only the in-frame clones, and not every one. V, J and clone size are taken as reported in that table, and D and trimming were inferred from the DNA itself. The table includes 40,000 to 55,000 clones, 65% to 85% detected once.

The chain combines TRBV9 with TRBJ2-5; 10 bases agree with TRBD1. The receptor was isolated from a human donor in a cohort sampled during active COVID-19. The sample comprised peripheral blood. The CDR3 loop reads CASSPSGQGETQYF. The CDR3 nucleotides are TGTGCCAGCAGCCCGTCGGGACAGGGGGAGACCCAGTACTTC.